The 5 T cell receptor beta chains below come from one sample, sequenced in a study of T cell responses to AZD1222 COVID-19 vaccine. The method was immunoSEQ multiplex PCR; TCRdb's version includes in-frame clones alone and lacks a portion of them. The sample shows about 73,000 clones, nearly 90% of them seen only once. The sample was peripheral blood, taken 28 days after the second AZD1222 dose. Receptors were obtained from an adult who received the AZD1222 COVID-19 vaccine.

This chain uses TRBV20-1 with TRBJ1-5; D might be TRBD1 (5 bases). The CDR3 has 13 residues. CDR1 and CDR2 (germline): DFQATT, SNEGSKA (reference sequence). V was shortened by 3 bases and J by 6 bases, with 12 bases between the two germline ends. For the CDR3, the DNA is TGCAGTGCTAGTTTGGGGACCGGTCAGCCCCAGCATTTT. It specifies CSASLGTGQPQHF.

The chain is built from TRBV11-2 and TRBJ2-3, with 9 positions matching TRBD1. The germline CDR1 and CDR2 sequences are SGHAT and FQNNGV. The V gene end was trimmed by 4 bases and the J gene end by 14 bases; junction bases not matched to a gene: 16. The CDR3 totals 15 residues. The CDR3 spells CASSSKQTGGSDRYF. For the CDR3, the DNA is TGTGCCAGCAGCTCAAAGCAAACAGGGGGCTCAGATCGGTATTTT.

V and J are TRBV20-1 and TRBJ2-3; D not certain. The CDR3 is 14 amino acids. V lost 3 bases and J 0 bases, leaving 10 bases between the germline ends. Germline assignment: CDR1 DFQATT and CDR2 SNEGSKA (reference sequence). DNA for the CDR3: TGCAGTGCTAGTAGGCTACCCAGCACAGATACGCAGTATTTT. It is translated as CSASRLPSTDTQYF.

This chain joins TRBV12-3 or TRBV12-4 and TRBJ1-2; tentative D call: TRBD1 (6 bases). The CDR3 loop spans 13 amino acids. V dropped 5 bases and J dropped 5 bases, with 12 bases sitting between them. CDR3 sequence reads: CASSPAGTYGYTF. The CDR3 DNA reads as TGTGCCAGCAGTCCCGCTGGGACATATGGCTACACCTTC.

The chain carries TRBV6-2 or TRBV6-3 and TRBJ1-2; possible D gene TRBD1, 5 bases. Germline V CDR1 and CDR2: MNHEY, SVGEGT. The CDR3 runs 14 residues. Trimming took off 2 bases at V and 8 bases at J, with 15 bases between the two ends. In nucleotides, the CDR3 is TGTGCCAGCAGTTACGGCGGGGGTACAGCAGGCTACACCTTC. Residues: CASSYGGGTAGYTF.